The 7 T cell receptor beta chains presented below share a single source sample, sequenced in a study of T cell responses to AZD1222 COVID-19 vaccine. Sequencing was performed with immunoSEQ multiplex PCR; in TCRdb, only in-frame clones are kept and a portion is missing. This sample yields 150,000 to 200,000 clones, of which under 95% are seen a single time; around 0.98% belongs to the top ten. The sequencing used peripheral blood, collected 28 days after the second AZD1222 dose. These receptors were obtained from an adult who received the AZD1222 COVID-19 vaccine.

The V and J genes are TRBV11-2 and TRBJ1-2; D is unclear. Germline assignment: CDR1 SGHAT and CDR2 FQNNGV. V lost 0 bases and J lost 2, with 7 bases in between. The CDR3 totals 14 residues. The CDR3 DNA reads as TGTGCCAGCAGCTTAGAGATGGCCAACTATGGCTACACCTTC. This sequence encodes CASSLEMANYGYTF. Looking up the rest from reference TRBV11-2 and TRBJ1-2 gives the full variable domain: EAGVAQSPRYKIIEKRQSVAFWCNPISGHATLYWYQQILGQGPKLLIQFQNNGVVDDSQLPKDRFSAERLKGVDSTLKIQPAKLEDSAVYLCASSLEMANYGYTFGSGTRLTVV.

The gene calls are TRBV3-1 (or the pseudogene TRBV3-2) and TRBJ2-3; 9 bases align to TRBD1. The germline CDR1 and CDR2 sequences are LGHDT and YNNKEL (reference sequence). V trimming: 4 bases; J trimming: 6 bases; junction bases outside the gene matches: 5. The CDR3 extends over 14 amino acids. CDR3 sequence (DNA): TGTGCCAGCAGCCCCGGACAGGGGTCTGATACGCAGTATTTT. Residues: CASSPGQGSDTQYF.

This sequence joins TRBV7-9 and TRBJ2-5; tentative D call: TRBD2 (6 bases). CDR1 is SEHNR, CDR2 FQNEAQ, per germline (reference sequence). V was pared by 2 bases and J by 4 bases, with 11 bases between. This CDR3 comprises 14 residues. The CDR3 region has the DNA TGTGCCAGCAGCTTATTGATGGGAGGAGAGACCCAGTACTTC. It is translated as CASSLLMGGETQYF.

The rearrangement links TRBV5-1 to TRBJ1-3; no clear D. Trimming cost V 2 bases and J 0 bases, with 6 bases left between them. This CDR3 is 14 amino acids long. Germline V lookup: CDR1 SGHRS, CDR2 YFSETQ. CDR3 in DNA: TGCGCCAGCAGCTTAACTACCTCTGGAAACACCATATATTTT. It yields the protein CASSLTTSGNTIYF.

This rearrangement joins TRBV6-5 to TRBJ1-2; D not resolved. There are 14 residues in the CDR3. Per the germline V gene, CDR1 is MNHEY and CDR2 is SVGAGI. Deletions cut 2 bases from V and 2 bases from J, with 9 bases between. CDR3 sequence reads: CASSYDGRNYGYTF. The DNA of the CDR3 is TGTGCCAGCAGTTACGACGGTCGAAACTATGGCTACACCTTC.

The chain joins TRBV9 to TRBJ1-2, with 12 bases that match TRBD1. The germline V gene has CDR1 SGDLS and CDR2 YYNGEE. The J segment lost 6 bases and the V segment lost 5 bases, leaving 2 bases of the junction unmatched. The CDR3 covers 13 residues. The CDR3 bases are TGTGCCAGCAGGGGACAGGGGGCGAATGGCTACACCTTC. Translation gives CASRGQGANGYTF.

CDR3 residues: CASSVEGINYGYTF. CDR3 sequence (DNA): TGTGCCAGCAGCGTAGAAGGGATTAACTATGGCTACACCTTC. The chain couples TRBV9 to TRBJ1-2; no reliable D call. The CDR3 contains 14 residues. V gave up 0 bases and J gave up 1 base, with 7 bases separating them. CDR1 and CDR2 from the germline V gene are SGDLS and YYNGEE.